The 24 T cell receptor beta chains given below trace back to one sample, sequenced in a study of blood T cell repertoires in COVID-19. Libraries were prepared by immunoSEQ multiplex PCR; TCRdb keeps only in-frame clonotypes and omits some of them. Of under 350,000 clones detected, roughly 85% appear once; the ten largest clones hold about 7%. The sample taken for sequencing was peripheral blood. These receptor sequences come from a human donor in a cohort sampled during active COVID-19.

The V gene is TRBV10-3, the J gene TRBJ2-7; 8 bases line up with TRBD2. Germline V gives CDR1 ENHRY, CDR2 SYGVKD. The CDR3 spans 16 residues. V shed 5 bases, J shed 3 bases, and the junction held 12 bases outside the gene matches. The CDR3 sequence is CAISPVGGTSGYEQYF. CDR3 DNA: TGTGCCATCAGTCCGGTGGGAGGGACTAGTGGCTACGAGCAGTACTTC.

V usage is TRBV2 and J usage is TRBJ2-3; 7 bases fit TRBD2. The length of the CDR3 is 13 residues. The ends lost 8 bases at V and 4 bases at J; junction bases unmatched: 6. The germline gives CDR1 SNHLY, CDR2 FYNNEI. The CDR3: CASCAGEADTQYF. The CDR3 nucleotides read TGTGCCAGCTGTGCGGGGGAGGCAGATACGCAGTATTTT.

The chain links TRBV5-1 to TRBJ1-1; D is undetermined. V was clipped by 2 bases and J by 4 bases, with 12 bases between them. Germline V CDR1 and CDR2: SGHRS, YFSETQ. CDR3 length: 14 amino acids. The CDR3 DNA is TGCGCCAGCAGCTTAACGGGTGTGAGCACTGAAGCTTTCTTT. Translation gives CASSLTGVSTEAFF.

The chain has TRBV27 and TRBJ1-4, with TRBD1 as a possible D gene (5 bases). This CDR3 has 15 residues. Trimming cost V 2 bases and J 0 bases, with 7 bases left between them. Germline V CDR1 and CDR2: MNHEY, SMNVEV (reference sequence). CDR3 nucleotides: TGTGCCAGCAGTTTAAGGGGAACAACTAATGAAAAACTGTTTTTT. Translating it yields CASSLRGTTNEKLFF.

The chain is built from TRBV6-5 and TRBJ1-4, with TRBD1 identical over 9 bases. The CDR3 is 14 amino acids. Germline V gene lookup returns CDR1 MNHEY and CDR2 SVGAGI. The trim removed 6 bases at V and 8 bases at J, leaving 7 bases unmatched. The CDR3 DNA follows: TGTGCCAGCAGATTACAGGGGGCGAGAGAAAAACTGTTTTTT. Amino acid sequence: CASRLQGAREKLFF.

The chain has TRBV6-5 and TRBJ2-7, with D tentatively TRBD2 (6 bases). Trimming removed 0 bases from V and 5 bases from J, with 11 bases in between. CDR1 and CDR2 from the germline V gene are MNHEY and SVGAGI. CDR3 length: 14 amino acids. This chain's CDR3 is CASSYSARGDEQYF. The DNA for the CDR3 is TGTGCCAGCAGTTACTCGGCGCGGGGAGACGAGCAGTACTTC.

V is TRBV19 and J is TRBJ1-1; perhaps TRBD1 as D (5 bases). The CDR3 covers 14 residues. Germline loops: CDR1 LNHDA, CDR2 SQIVND (reference sequence). V was shortened by 6 bases and J by 4 bases, with 15 bases between the two germline ends. In nucleotides, the CDR3 is TGTGCCAGTAGGCCAGGGCTTGCGTTCACTGAAGCTTTCTTT. As protein: CASRPGLAFTEAFF.

This clone was seen only once. The V gene is TRBV7-3, the J gene TRBJ2-6, with D tentatively TRBD2 (6 bases). CDR1 is SGHTA and CDR2 is FQGTGA in the germline V gene. Trimming removed 5 bases from V and 2 bases from J, with 10 bases in between. This CDR3 is built from 15 residues. CDR3 in DNA: TGTGCCAGCAGCACACCGGGGGCTGGGGCCAACGTCCTGACTTTC. Encoded protein: CASSTPGAGANVLTF.

V gene TRBV19 combines with J gene TRBJ2-1, with TRBD2 identical over 10 bases. Losses at the gene ends were 6 bases for V and 7 bases for J; bases not matched to a gene: 3. This CDR3 has 13 residues. Germline V gene data show CDR1 as LNHDA and CDR2 as SQIVND (reference sequence). The chain's CDR3 is CASRAGGLNEQFF. CDR3 nucleotides: TGTGCCAGTAGAGCGGGGGGGCTGAATGAGCAGTTCTTC.

CDR3 in amino acids: CASSSRTGGNQPQHF. The CDR3 coding sequence is TGTGCCAGCAGTTCACGGACAGGGGGAAATCAGCCCCAGCATTTT. The V call is TRBV27, the J call TRBJ1-5; 10 bases are a match to TRBD1. In germline, CDR1 is MNHEY, CDR2 SMNVEV (reference sequence). V gave up 4 bases and J gave up 4 bases; unmatched junction bases: 4. This CDR3 contains 15 residues.

This clone was observed once. The J gene is TRBJ1-5, the V gene TRBV6-5; D is undetermined. Trimming shortened V by 5 bases and J by 5 bases, and 13 bases separated the two germline ends. CDR1 and CDR2 (germline): MNHEY, SVGAGI. The CDR3 has 14 amino acids. The CDR3 loop is CASSLAKRHQPQHF. CDR3 nucleotide sequence: TGTGCCAGCAGTCTAGCCAAACGACATCAGCCCCAGCATTTT.

The chain carries TRBV20-1 and TRBJ1-2, with D unclear. The CDR3 consists of 12 residues. CDR1 is DFQATT and CDR2 is SNEGSKA in the germline V gene (reference sequence). Trimming shortened V by 3 bases and J by 5 bases, and 10 bases separated the two germline ends. The CDR3 nucleotides are TGCAGTGCTAGTGGGCTGTCATATGGCTACACCTTC. This encodes CSASGLSYGYTF.

This chain joins TRBV3-1 (or the pseudogene TRBV3-2) and TRBJ1-2; the D is unclear. V was clipped by 0 bases and J by 6 bases, with 14 bases between them. The CDR3 covers 15 residues. Germline assignment: CDR1 LGHDT and CDR2 YNNKEL (reference sequence). CDR3 sequence: CASSQDPRGMDGYTF. The CDR3 DNA is TGTGCCAGCAGCCAAGATCCGCGGGGAATGGATGGCTACACCTTC.

The CDR3 DNA sequence: TGTGCCAGCAGTTTACCGGGAGATCAGCCCCAGCATTTT. Its protein product is CASSLPGDQPQHF. The rearrangement joins TRBV12-3 or TRBV12-4 to TRBJ1-5, with D unclear. The CDR3 has 13 amino acids. V lost 2 bases, J lost 5 bases, and 7 bases lay in between.

This chain uses TRBV10-3 with TRBJ2-7; 7 nucleotides agree with TRBD2. Per the germline V gene, CDR1 is ENHRY and CDR2 is SYGVKD. CDR3 length equals 17 residues. J lost 1 base, V lost 6 bases, and 15 bases had no gene match. CDR3 residues: CAISPRSGVPPSYEQYF. The CDR3 bases are TGTGCCATCAGCCCAAGGAGCGGGGTCCCCCCATCCTACGAGCAGTACTTC.

This clone occurred once. The CDR3 DNA reads TGTGCCAGCAGGGTAACAGGGGGAAACATTCAGTACTTC. Translated: CASRVTGGNIQYF. The chain is built from TRBV11-2 and TRBJ2-4, with TRBD1 matching 8 bases. This CDR3 contains 13 residues. J lost 6 bases, V lost 6 bases, and 4 bases had no gene match. The germline V gene has CDR1 SGHAT and CDR2 FQNNGV.

In its sample, this clone was seen once. The chain uses TRBV2 and TRBJ2-7; 10 bases agree with TRBD1. Germline V CDR1 and CDR2: SNHLY, FYNNEI. The V gene end was trimmed by 6 bases and the J gene end by 4 bases; junction bases not matched to a gene: 3. The CDR3 extends over 13 amino acids. The CDR3 here is CASSGQGGYEQYF. The CDR3 nucleotides are TGTGCCAGCAGCGGACAGGGGGGTTACGAGCAGTACTTC.

This clone has only one observation. The rearrangement uses TRBV27 and TRBJ2-7; 7 positions match TRBD1. The V and J ends lost 4 bases and 2 bases, in that order; junction bases with no gene match: 14. Looked up from germline, CDR1 is MNHEY and CDR2 is SMNVEV (reference sequence). The CDR3 covers 17 residues. CDR3 protein: CASSCPSRTGSTYEQYF. DNA of the CDR3: TGTGCCAGCAGTTGCCCCTCGAGGACAGGTTCTACCTACGAGCAGTACTTC.

The chain is built from TRBV7-9 and TRBJ2-7; the match to TRBD1 covers 12 bases. Germline V gives CDR1 SEHNR, CDR2 FQNEAQ (reference sequence). This CDR3 spans 15 amino acids. V shed 5 bases, J shed 7 bases, and the junction held 9 bases outside the gene matches. CDR3 amino acids: CASSPRDRGRWEQYF. Here the CDR3 DNA reads TGTGCCAGCAGCCCCCGGGACAGGGGGCGATGGGAGCAGTACTTC.

J is TRBJ2-3 and V is TRBV24-1; TRBD2 matches 8 bases. Looked up from germline, CDR1 is KGHDR and CDR2 is SFDVKD. J gave up 4 bases and V 3 bases, and 14 bases lay outside the gene matches. The CDR3 has 18 amino acids. Written as DNA, the CDR3 is TGTGCCACCAGTGATCCCGTGAAGAATAGCGGGGTAGCAGATACGCAGTATTTT. It specifies CATSDPVKNSGVADTQYF.

The chain joins TRBV20-1 to TRBJ2-3; no clear D gene. From germline, CDR1 is DFQATT and CDR2 SNEGSKA (reference sequence). The CDR3 contains 11 residues. The germline V and J ends were trimmed by 3 bases and 4 bases, with 5 bases remaining between them. In DNA, the CDR3 is TGCAGTGCTAGCGTGTCAGATACGCAGTATTTT. Translation: CSASVSDTQYF.

Notes on this clone: The sample contains more than one DNA sequence encoding this CDR3. The chain recombines TRBV24-1 with TRBJ1-2; 7 bases map to TRBD1. Germline CDR1 KGHDR, CDR2 SFDVKD. Trimming removed 4 bases from V and 5 bases from J; junction bases left unmatched: 3. The CDR3 is made up of 13 amino acids. The CDR3 sequence: CATSDPDRYGYTF. The DNA for the CDR3 is TGTGCCACCAGTGACCCGGACAGGTATGGCTACACCTTC.

This rearrangement joins TRBV11-2 to TRBJ2-6, with 7 bases identical to TRBD1. J lost 1 base, V lost 0 bases, and 6 bases had no gene match. The CDR3 sequence is 18 residues long. Germline CDR1 is SGHAT and CDR2 is FQNNGV. CDR3 coding DNA: TGTGCCAGCAGCTTAGATGTGACAGGGAGTTCTGGGGCCAACGTCCTGACTTTC. Residues: CASSLDVTGSSGANVLTF.

The chain couples TRBV27 to TRBJ1-6, with D possibly being TRBD1 (5 bases). CDR1 MNHEY and CDR2 SMNVEV come from the germline V gene (reference sequence). V was pared by 7 bases and J by 7 bases, with 14 bases between. The CDR3 is 14 residues long. Here the CDR3 DNA reads TGTGCCAGCAAGGGCCAGGGAGGAAATTCACCCCTCCACTTT. Amino acid sequence: CASKGQGGNSPLHF.